This TCR beta chain was retrieved from a study of blood T cell repertoires in COVID-19 (dated by TCRdb to the early 2020s). A note on the overall study: Samples covering the acute and convalescent phases of COVID-19 were provided by collaborators in the United States, Italy and Spain. The material from the prospective study consisted of cDNA or gDNA derived from T cells, B-cell-depleted T cells, or PBMCs. Deeply sampled blood TCRbeta repertoires from subjects exposed to, actively infected with, or recovered from COVID-19 were included in the dataset. A freely available public database, intended as a resource for researchers studying the immune response to SARS-CoV-2, is where the repertoires were released. Samples came from the ongoing ImmuneRACE study (first 160 participants) plus 1,254 subjects from 6 global collaborators. Sample metadata almost always included a de-identified subject ID, COVID-19 status, age in years and sex. HLA class I and class II types, where available, came from metadata supplied by the sample provider rather than from assay-based typing. Study-wide findings and limitations: The amount of clinical and demographic metadata varied by source and participant and was provided uncurated.

The immunoSEQ Assay, a bias-controlled multiplex PCR, was used to amplify TCRbeta CDR3 regions from genomic DNA. The authors' analysis ran thus. The number of nucleated cells in each sample was estimated by amplification of reference gene primers within the assay. To quantify the absolute abundance of each unique TCRbeta CDR3 rearrangement, sequence reads were collapsed and filtered. For each sample, productive Simpson clonality was calculated as the square root of Simpson's diversity index across productive rearrangements. The table was pulled from immuneACCESS by TCRdb, which kept in-frame rearrangements only. Such tables lose some clones; where checked, under half of the loss comes from unresolved V genes, and the rest has no known cause. That table supplies the V and J calls and clone size; D and trimming were determined from the DNA. The sample profile shows around 62,000 clones; 85% to 95% of them were found once. Of the sample, 2.5% to 3% falls within the top ten clones.

A remark on this clone: It lacks a known antigen. The sample holds no much larger clone one base away, and base qualities are not on file.

The collaborating institutions used their own protocols to collect whole blood in K2EDTA tubes. For TCRbeta analysis, collaborators shipped samples as frozen whole blood, isolated PBMCs, or DNA extracted from either of those sample types. Germline trimming amounts to 2 bases on V and 5 bases on J, with 5 as the count of junction bases outside the gene matches. From a lookup of the germline V gene, CDR1 and CDR2 are SGHDT and YYEEEE. The CDR3, cysteine through valine, is 15 amino acids long. CDR3 DNA is the only sequence kept; it has 45 bases, read in frame from the first base. This sequence uses TRBV5-6 and TRBJ2-7; TRBD2 fits 12 bases in the junction. The sample comprised peripheral blood. The clonotype comes from a man aged 65 to 79 with active COVID-19. The DNA sequence reads TGTGCCAGCAGCTTACTAGCGGGGGGTACTAACGAGCAGTACGTC. It is translated as CASSLLAGGTNEQYV.